The T cell receptor beta chain under discussion was sequenced for a study of Graves' ophthalmopathy and Graves' hyperthyroidism (dated by TCRdb to the late 2010s). For the study in its entirety: Hyperthyroidism was considered stable if no progression to ophthalmopathy occurred within 18 months of follow-up. In total, 135 blood samples were TCR-sequenced: approximately 40 ophthalmopathy, about 75 hyperthyroidism and roughly 17 hyperthyroidism-to-ophthalmopathy patients. In a handful of hyperthyroidism patients, the T-cell repertoire of thyroid tissue was compared with the T-cell repertoire of blood. To tell Graves' ophthalmopathy apart from Graves' hyperthyroidism, and to predict which patients would progress to ophthalmopathy, the study relied on TCR beta repertoire signatures. Following sample collection, hyperthyroidism patients were given methimazole at a starting dose of 30 mg daily, and ophthalmopathy patients were given high-dose intravenous methylprednisolone. The independent validation cohort included approximately 19 hyperthyroidism patients plus 17 patients who later progressed from hyperthyroidism to ophthalmopathy. To explore V-J signatures that distinguish ophthalmopathy from hyperthyroidism, a discovery set of 100 patients was enrolled, made up of about 40 with ophthalmopathy and fewer than 60 with stable hyperthyroidism.

In regard to this clonotype: Which antigen it targets is not known. There are no base qualities to consult, and no much larger clone falls within one base.

Hyperthyroidism patients were newly diagnosed, were aged 18 to 65 years, and had a disease duration under 2 months. Anyone with other autoimmune diseases, uncontrolled infections, pregnancy or lactation was excluded from the study. Clinical symptoms, serum thyroxine, TRAb, thyroid ultrasound and orbital computed tomography were used for diagnosis. Trizol reagent was used to extract the total RNA, and its quality was then checked on an Agilent 2100 Bioanalyzer. For repertoire sequencing, the TCR beta CDR3 regions were amplified from RNA transcripts. A first-round RT-PCR used HTBI primers with the Qiagen OneStep RT-PCR kit, followed by a second-round multiplex PCR, size selection and purification. Libraries were sequenced on an Illumina HiSeq2000 using paired-end 100 bp reads. The authors' pipeline ran thus. SOAPnuke was used for read processing, and reads with adapters, uncalled bases, a mean Phred below 15, or no exact constant-primer or identifier match were discarded. High-quality paired reads were merged with COPE v1.2.5. Unique nucleotide sequences were defined as clonotypes and aligned to IMGT TRB V, D and J references using MiTCR v1.1. Analysis was restricted to V-J combinations with a frequency above 0.0001, which covered 98% to 99.2% of repertoires. A TCR clonal expansion and chaos score per V-J combination was defined as the ratio of F50 clonal expansion to chaos observed in the TCRdist matrix. Welch's t-statistics and random forest were used to reduce features to approximately 13 V-J combinations, which were fed into a naive Bayes classifier. The Morisita-Horn index was used to measure how similar the thyroid and blood repertoires were. TCRdb itself trimmed the public reads at Q25 with fastp, ran MiXCR and retained productive beta chains. Rows are unified per CDR3 protein, each entry keeping the most common DNA and genes. TCRdb's processing, not the authors', yielded these V and J calls. This sample lists about 590,000 distinct CDR3 sequences; just under 40% were detected once. Jointly, the top ten make up around 4% of the sample.

The germline V end is reduced by 5 bases and the J end by 0 bases; junction bases left unmatched: 6. Its CDR3 holds 15 amino acids, cysteine through phenylalanine. Just CDR3 DNA is preserved here, 45 bases in frame from base 1. From the germline V gene, CDR1 is MNHNS and CDR2 is SASEGT. What the authors observed across the whole study: In validation, the model predicted ophthalmopathy progression with about 64% sensitivity and roughly 78% specificity; 12 predicted patients were CT-confirmed with GO in a median of about 6.1 months. Most expanded thyroid clonotypes with frequency above 0.001 were also detected in blood, suggesting blood repertoires may reflect the thyroid immune response. In cross-validation, the 13-signature model distinguished ophthalmopathy from stable hyperthyroidism with approximately 88% sensitivity and 81.08% specificity, and in the test set the corresponding values were approximately 80% and 68%. Sample size was not statistically predetermined, and group allocation was not concealed from the investigators.

Sequencing was carried out using peripheral blood or thyroid tissue (not recorded which). The chain was built from TRBV6-1 and TRBJ1-1, with TRBD1 identical over 7 junction bases. The clonotype was recovered from an adult man with Graves' hyperthyroidism. In nucleotides, the sequence is TGTGCCAGCAGTCTACAGGGGTTGGTGAACACTGAAGCTTTCTTT. It encodes CASSLQGLVNTEAFF.